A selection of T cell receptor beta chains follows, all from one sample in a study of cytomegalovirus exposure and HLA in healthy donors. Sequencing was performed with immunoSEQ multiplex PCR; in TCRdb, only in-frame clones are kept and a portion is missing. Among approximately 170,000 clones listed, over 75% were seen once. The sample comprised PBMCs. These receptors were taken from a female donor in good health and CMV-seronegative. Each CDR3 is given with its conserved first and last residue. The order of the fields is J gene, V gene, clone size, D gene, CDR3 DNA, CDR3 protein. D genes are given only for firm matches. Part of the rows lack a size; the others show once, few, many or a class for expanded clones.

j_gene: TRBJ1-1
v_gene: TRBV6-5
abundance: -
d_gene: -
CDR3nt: TGTGCCAGCAGCCCCGCTGGCCGTGGAGCTTTCTTT
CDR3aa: CASSPAGRGAFF

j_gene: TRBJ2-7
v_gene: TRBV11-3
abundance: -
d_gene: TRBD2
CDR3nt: TGTGCCAGCAGCTTCGGCATAAGACTAGCGAATCACTACGAGCAGTACTTC
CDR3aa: CASSFGIRLANHYEQYF

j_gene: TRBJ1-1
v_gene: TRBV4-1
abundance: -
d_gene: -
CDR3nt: TGCGCCAGCAGCCAACTTGGGACTAGCGGGGCGAGGACTGAAGCTTTCTTT
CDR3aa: CASSQLGTSGARTEAFF

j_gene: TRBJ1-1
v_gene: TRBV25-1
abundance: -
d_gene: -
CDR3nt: TGTGCCAGCAGTGCGGGGGGGAGGGCTTTCTTT
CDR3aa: CASSAGGRAFF

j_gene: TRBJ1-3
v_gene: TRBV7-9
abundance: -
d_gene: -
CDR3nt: TGTTCCAGCAGTCGAACAGGGACCGGAAACACCATATATTTT
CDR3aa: CSSSRTGTGNTIYF

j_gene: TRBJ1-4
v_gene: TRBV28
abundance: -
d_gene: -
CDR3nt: TGTGCCAGCAGGTCATCTAATGAAAAACTGTTTTTT
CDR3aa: CASRSSNEKLFF

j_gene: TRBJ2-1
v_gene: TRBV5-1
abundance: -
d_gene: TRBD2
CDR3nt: TGCGCCAGCAGCCCACTGGGCGGGGGGGCAATCAATGAGCAGTTCTTC
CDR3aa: CASSPLGGGAINEQFF

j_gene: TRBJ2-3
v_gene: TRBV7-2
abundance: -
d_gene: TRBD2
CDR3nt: TGTGCCAGCAGCCTCAAGCGGGGGGGCCAGGATACGCAGTATTTT
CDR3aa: CASSLKRGGQDTQYF

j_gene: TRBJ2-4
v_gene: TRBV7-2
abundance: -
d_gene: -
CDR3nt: TGTGCCAGCAGCCCTGCGACCGGGAAAGCCAAAAACATTCAGTACTTC
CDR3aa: CASSPATGKAKNIQYF

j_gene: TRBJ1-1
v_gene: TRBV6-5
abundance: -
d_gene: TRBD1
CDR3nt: TGTGCCAGCAGTTACGGCACAGGGGTGAACACTGAAGCTTTCTTT
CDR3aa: CASSYGTGVNTEAFF

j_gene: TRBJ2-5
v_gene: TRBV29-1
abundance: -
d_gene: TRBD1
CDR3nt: TGCAGCGTTGCAGGGACCGGGACAGGGGGCGTGTGGGAGACCCAGTACTTC
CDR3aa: CSVAGTGTGGVWETQYF

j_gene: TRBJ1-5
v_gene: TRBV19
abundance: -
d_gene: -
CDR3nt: TGTGCCAGTAGTCCGTTGGGGGGGGGCAGCAATCAGCCCCAGCATTTT
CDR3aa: CASSPLGGGSNQPQHF

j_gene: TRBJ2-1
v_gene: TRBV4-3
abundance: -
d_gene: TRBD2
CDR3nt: TGCGCCAGCAGCCAAGAACTAGCGGGGGGTCGGTTCAATGAGCAGTTCTTC
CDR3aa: CASSQELAGGRFNEQFF

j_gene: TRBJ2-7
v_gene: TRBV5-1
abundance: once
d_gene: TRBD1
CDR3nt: TGCGCCAGCAGCCGGACAGGGAAGGACGAGCAGTACTTC
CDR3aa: CASSRTGKDEQYF

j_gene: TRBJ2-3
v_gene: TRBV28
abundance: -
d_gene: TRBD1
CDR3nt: TGTGCCAGCAGTCACCCGGACAGGACAGATACGCAGTATTTT
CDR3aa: CASSHPDRTDTQYF

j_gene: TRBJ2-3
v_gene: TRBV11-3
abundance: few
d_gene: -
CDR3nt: TGTGCCAGCAGCTTAGACGAGTCACTAAAGTATTTT
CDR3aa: CASSLDESLKYF

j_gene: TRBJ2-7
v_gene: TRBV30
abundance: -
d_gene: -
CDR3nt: TGTGCCTGGAAAGGGAGCTCCTACGAGCAGTACTTC
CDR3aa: CAWKGSSYEQYF

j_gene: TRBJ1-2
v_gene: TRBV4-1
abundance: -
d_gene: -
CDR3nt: TGCGCCAGCAGCCAAGATGAGTCTGTCTATGGCTACACCTTC
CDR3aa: CASSQDESVYGYTF

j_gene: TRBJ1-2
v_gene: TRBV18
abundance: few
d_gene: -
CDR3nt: TGTGCCAGCTCACCGTCGACAAGAAACTATGGCTACACCTTC
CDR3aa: CASSPSTRNYGYTF

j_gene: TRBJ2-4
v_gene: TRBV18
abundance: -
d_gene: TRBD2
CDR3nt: TGTGCCAGCTCACCAGCGGGAGGTCTCAAAAACATTCAGTACTTC
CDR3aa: CASSPAGGLKNIQYF

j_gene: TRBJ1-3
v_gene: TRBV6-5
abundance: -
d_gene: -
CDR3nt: TGTGCCAGCAGTTATTCACCCAGGGTATCTGGAAACACCATATATTTT
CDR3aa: CASSYSPRVSGNTIYF

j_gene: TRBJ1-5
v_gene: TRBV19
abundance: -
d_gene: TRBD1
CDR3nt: TGTGCCAGTAGTTCGACAGGGGGCAGCAATCAGCCCCAGCATTTT
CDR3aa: CASSSTGGSNQPQHF

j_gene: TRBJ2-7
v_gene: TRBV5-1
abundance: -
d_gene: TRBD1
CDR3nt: TGCGCCAGCAGCTTGGCGACAGGGTCCTACGAGCAGTACTTC
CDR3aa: CASSLATGSYEQYF

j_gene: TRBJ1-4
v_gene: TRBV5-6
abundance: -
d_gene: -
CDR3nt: TGTGCCAGCAGCGGAGGGACGCGGGGGCCTGAAAAACTGTTTTTT
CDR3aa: CASSGGTRGPEKLFF